Each of the 12 T cell receptor beta chains below was sequenced from the same sample in a study of vaccination and CD4 T cells after COVID-19. The Oncomine TCR Beta short-read assay sequenced DNA from cultured CD4+ T cells. TCRdb re-derived calls from the PCR reads in MiXCR, one entry per CDR3 protein. The repertoire has around 16,000 distinct CDR3 sequences, approximately 72% of them found once; the top ten carry around a tenth. No antigen has been assigned to these receptors. Indicated treatment: roughly 11-day PBMC culture with coronavirus spike peptide pools or control peptides (ViraFEST assay). Specimen: CD4+ T cells from blood, cultured in vitro, collected after SARS-CoV-2 vaccination. The receptors derive from a human donor who received a COVID-19 vaccine.

This rearrangement joins TRBV6-1 to TRBJ2-3; the D gene is possibly TRBD2 (5 bases). The germline V gene encodes CDR1 MNHNS and CDR2 SASEGT. Trimming took 4 bases from V and 6 from J, leaving 8 bases between them. The CDR3 is 12 residues long. This CDR3 is CASSVGGDTQYF. CDR3 nucleotide sequence: TGTGCCAGCAGTGTTGGCGGGGATACGCAGTATTTT.

This clonotype has just one count. The chain carries TRBV7-9 and TRBJ1-1, with 11 positions matching TRBD1. The V and J ends lost 5 bases and 4 bases, in that order; junction bases with no gene match: 3. The CDR3 consists of 14 residues. Germline CDR1 SEHNR, CDR2 FQNEAQ (reference sequence). CDR3 loop: CASSRGQGATEAFF. The CDR3 DNA reads as TGTGCCAGCAGCCGAGGACAGGGGGCCACTGAAGCTTTCTTT.

This clonotype is termed medium-sized. The V call is TRBV5-4, the J call TRBJ1-6; 8 nucleotides agree with TRBD1. Per germline, CDR1 SGHNT and CDR2 YYREEE (reference sequence). The J segment lost 7 bases and the V segment lost 1 base, leaving 7 bases of the junction unmatched. The CDR3 is 16 residues long. The CDR3 protein is CASSLTQGGENSPLHF. Here the CDR3 DNA reads TGTGCCAGCAGCTTGACACAGGGGGGAGAAAATTCACCCCTCCACTTT.

This CDR3 reads CAWSLGLSAYEQYF. The CDR3 nucleotides read TGTGCCTGGAGCTTGGGACTATCGGCCTACGAGCAGTACTTC. The V gene is TRBV30, the J gene TRBJ2-7; 7 nucleotides align to TRBD2. This CDR3 is built from 14 residues. Per the germline V gene, CDR1 is GTSNPN and CDR2 is SVGIG (reference sequence). V gave up 3 bases and J gave up 2 bases; unmatched junction bases: 7. Filled out from reference TRBV30 and TRBJ2-7, the complete variable domain reads SQTIHQWPATLVQPVGSPLSLECTVEGTSNPNLYWYRQAAGRGLQLLFYSVGIGQISSEVPQNLSASRPQDRQFILSSKKLLLSDSGFYLCAWSLGLSAYEQYFGPGTRLTVT.

There are a few counts of this clonotype. The chain is built from TRBV27 and TRBJ2-7; D may be TRBD1 (5 bases). Germline CDR1 and CDR2: MNHEY and SMNVEV (reference sequence). V was shortened by 8 bases and J by 2 bases, with 13 bases between the two germline ends. The CDR3 length is 13 residues. The CDR3: CASSQDLTYEQYF. CDR3 nucleotides: TGTGCCAGCTCACAGGACCTTACCTACGAGCAGTACTTC.

The chain combines TRBV7-9 with TRBJ1-1, with TRBD1 identical over 8 bases. Per germline, CDR1 SEHNR and CDR2 FQNEAQ (reference sequence). Unmatched junction bases numbered 6, after V lost 4 bases and J lost 8 bases. The CDR3 runs 13 residues. CDR3 coding DNA: TGTGCCAGCAGCTCGACAGGGGCCCGGGAAGCTTTCTTT. This sequence encodes CASSSTGAREAFF.

This chain connects TRBV21-1 to TRBJ1-2; TRBD1 is the table's D call and was not checked against the DNA. TRBV21-1 is assigned pseudogene status. CDR3 length: 16 residues. The CDR3 is CASSKQRRTGGYGYTF. CDR3 DNA sequence: TGTGCCAGCAGCAAGCAAAGGCGGACAGGGGGCTATGGCTACACCTTC.

There are a few counts of this clonotype. V gene TRBV20-1 combines with J gene TRBJ2-5; D might be TRBD2 (5 bases). Germline V gene lookup returns CDR1 DFQATT and CDR2 SNEGSKA (reference sequence). The CDR3 contains 15 residues. V was pared by 1 base and J by 3 bases, with 15 bases between. The CDR3 DNA reads as TGCAGTGCTAGAGTCCCCACCGGGATTGAAGAGACCCAGTACTTC. It encodes CSARVPTGIEETQYF.

This clonotype showed up just once. This rearrangement joins TRBV2 to TRBJ1-2; TRBD1 might be the D (5 bases). The germline V and J ends were trimmed by 4 bases and 8 bases, with 23 bases remaining between them. Germline CDR1 and CDR2: SNHLY and FYNNEI. This CDR3 region has 16 residues. The CDR3 loop is CASSVQGGTSKEGYTF. DNA for the CDR3: TGTGCCAGCAGTGTCCAGGGCGGAACTTCAAAGGAAGGCTACACCTTC.

V is TRBV27 and J is TRBJ2-3; tentatively, D is TRBD2 (5 bases). Germline values: CDR1 MNHEY, CDR2 SMNVEV (reference sequence). The CDR3 runs to 12 residues. V lost 6 bases to trimming and J lost 6 bases, with 10 bases between them. The DNA for the CDR3 is TGTGCCAGCAGCACCCCGGGGGATACGCAGTATTTT. Its protein product is CASSTPGDTQYF.

The chain has TRBV18 and TRBJ1-2; no clear D gene. Germline V gene lookup returns CDR1 KGHSH and CDR2 LQKENI. This CDR3 is built from 14 residues. V was shortened by 3 bases and J by 8 bases, with 16 bases between the two germline ends. CDR3 sequence: CASSPDPGSGGYTF. DNA for the CDR3: TGTGCCAGCTCACCTGATCCGGGGTCCGGGGGCTACACCTTC.

The rearrangement uses TRBV6-2 or TRBV6-3 and TRBJ2-1; 7 bases line up with TRBD2. This CDR3 comprises 15 residues. The J segment lost 6 bases and the V segment lost 5 bases, leaving 10 bases of the junction unmatched. Germline CDR1 and CDR2: MNHEY and SVGEGT. The CDR3 nucleotides are TGTGCCAGCAGTCAACTAGCGACTGGGATCAATGAGCAGTTCTTC. The encoded protein is CASSQLATGINEQFF.